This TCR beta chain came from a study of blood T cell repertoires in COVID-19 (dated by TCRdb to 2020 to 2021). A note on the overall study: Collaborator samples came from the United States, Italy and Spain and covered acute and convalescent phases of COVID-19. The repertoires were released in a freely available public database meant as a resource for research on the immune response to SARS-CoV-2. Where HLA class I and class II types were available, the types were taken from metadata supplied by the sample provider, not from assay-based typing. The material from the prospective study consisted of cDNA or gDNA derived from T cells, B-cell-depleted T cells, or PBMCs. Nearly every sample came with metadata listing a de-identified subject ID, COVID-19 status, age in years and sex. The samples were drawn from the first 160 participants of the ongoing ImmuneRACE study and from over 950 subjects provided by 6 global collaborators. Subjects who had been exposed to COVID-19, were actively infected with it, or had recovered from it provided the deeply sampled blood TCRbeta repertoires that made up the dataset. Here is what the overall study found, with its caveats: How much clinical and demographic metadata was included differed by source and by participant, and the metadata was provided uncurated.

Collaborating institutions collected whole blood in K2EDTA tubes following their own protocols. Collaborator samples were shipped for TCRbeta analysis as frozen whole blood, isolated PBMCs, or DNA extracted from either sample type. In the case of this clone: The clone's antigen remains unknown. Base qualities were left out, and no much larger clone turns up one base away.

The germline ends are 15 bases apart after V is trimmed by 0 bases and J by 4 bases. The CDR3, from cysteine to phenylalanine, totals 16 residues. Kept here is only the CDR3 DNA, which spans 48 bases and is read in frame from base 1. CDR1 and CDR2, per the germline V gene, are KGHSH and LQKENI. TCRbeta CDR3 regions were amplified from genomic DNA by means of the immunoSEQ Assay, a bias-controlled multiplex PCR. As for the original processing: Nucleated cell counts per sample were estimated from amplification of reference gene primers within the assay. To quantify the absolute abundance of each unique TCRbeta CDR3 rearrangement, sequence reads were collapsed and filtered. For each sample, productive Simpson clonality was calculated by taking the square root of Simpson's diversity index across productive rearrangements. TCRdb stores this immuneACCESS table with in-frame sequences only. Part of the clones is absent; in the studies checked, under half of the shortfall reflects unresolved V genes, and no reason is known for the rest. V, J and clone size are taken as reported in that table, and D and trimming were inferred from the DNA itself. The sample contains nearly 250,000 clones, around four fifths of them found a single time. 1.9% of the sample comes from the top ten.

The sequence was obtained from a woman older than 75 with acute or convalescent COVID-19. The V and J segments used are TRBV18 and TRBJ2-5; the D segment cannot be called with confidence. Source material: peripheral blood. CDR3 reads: CASSPPGSNWAETQYF. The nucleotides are TGTGCCAGCTCACCACCTGGTTCCAATTGGGCAGAGACCCAGTACTTC.